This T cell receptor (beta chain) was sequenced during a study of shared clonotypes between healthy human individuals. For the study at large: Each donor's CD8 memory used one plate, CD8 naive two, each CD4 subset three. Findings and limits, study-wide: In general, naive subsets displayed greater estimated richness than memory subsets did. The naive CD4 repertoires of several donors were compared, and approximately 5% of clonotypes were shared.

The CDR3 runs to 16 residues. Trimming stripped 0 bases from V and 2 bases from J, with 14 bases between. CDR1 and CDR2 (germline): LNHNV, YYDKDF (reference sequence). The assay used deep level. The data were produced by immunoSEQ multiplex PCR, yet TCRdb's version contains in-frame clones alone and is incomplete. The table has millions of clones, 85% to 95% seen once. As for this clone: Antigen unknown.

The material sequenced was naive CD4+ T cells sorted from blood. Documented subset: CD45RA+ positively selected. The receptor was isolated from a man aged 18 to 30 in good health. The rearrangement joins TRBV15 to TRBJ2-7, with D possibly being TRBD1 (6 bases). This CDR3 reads CATSRDQGISTYEQYF. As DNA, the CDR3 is TGTGCCACCAGCAGAGATCAGGGGATCTCAACCTACGAGCAGTACTTC.